A selection of T cell receptor beta chains follows, all from one sample in a study of T cells in Graves' hyperthyroidism and ophthalmopathy. TCRdb itself ran the multiplex PCR reads through MiXCR, one entry per CDR3 protein. The sample has a few hundred thousand distinct CDR3 sequences, about 20% seen once. Sample: blood. These receptor sequences come from a man younger than 40 with Graves' ophthalmopathy. Each CDR3 is given with its conserved first and last residue. The D gene is left open where the match is weak. Where a row states a size, it is once, few, many or the class of an expanded clone; other rows omit it.

TRBJ1-1 . TRBV12-3/TRBV12-4 . TGTGCCAGCAGTTTAGGGGCTGGGGTTCCTGAAGCTTTCTTT CASSLGAGVPEAFF
TRBJ2-4 . TRBV28 . TGTGCCAGCGGTGTCCTAGCCAGAAACATTCAGTACTTC CASGVLARNIQYF
TRBJ2-1 TRBD1 TRBV7-3 few TGTGCCAGCAGCTTACCGGGACAGGGTAATGAGCAGTTCTTC CASSLPGQGNEQFF
TRBJ2-2 . TRBV20-1 few TGCAGTGCCAAGAGGGGGTGGGAGCTGTTTTTT CSAKRGWELFF
TRBJ2-7 . TRBV11-2 few TGTGCCAGCAGCTTCCGTCAATTCTCCTACGAGCAGTACTTC CASSFRQFSYEQYF
TRBJ2-2 TRBD2 TRBV2 many TGTGCCAGCAGACCTACTAGCGGGAACACCGGGGAGCTGTTTTTT CASRPTSGNTGELFF
TRBJ1-4 TRBD1 TRBV29-1 few TGCAGCGCGGGACAGGAGTATGAAAAACTGTTTTTT CSAGQEYEKLFF
TRBJ1-2 TRBD1 TRBV12-3/TRBV12-4 . TGTGCCAGCAGTTCACAGGGGGCGGCAGGCTACACCTTC CASSSQGAAGYTF
TRBJ1-1 TRBD1 TRBV11-3 many TGTGCCAGCAGCTCCGGGACAGGGCCAAACACTGAAGCTTTCTTT CASSSGTGPNTEAFF
TRBJ2-1 . TRBV12-3/TRBV12-4 . TGTGCCAGCAGACAACCCTCACGGAATGAGCAGTTCTTC CASRQPSRNEQFF
TRBJ2-3 . TRBV30 many TGTGCCTGGAGTGTAACCGGGAGTGAAGATACGCAGTATTTT CAWSVTGSEDTQYF
TRBJ2-3 . TRBV30 many TGTGCTTCGGAGGGGAGCACAGATACGCAGTATTTT CASEGSTDTQYF
TRBJ2-7 TRBD2 TRBV6-2/TRBV6-3 few TGTGCCAGCAGTTACACGATAGCGGGACCCCTCCACGAGCAGTACTTC CASSYTIAGPLHEQYF
TRBJ2-5 . TRBV5-6 few TGTGCCAGCAGCCGGGGGTTAGGGGAGACCCAGTACTTC CASSRGLGETQYF
TRBJ1-5 . TRBV28 many TGTGCCAGCAGTCAAATAGGGGGCAATCAGCCCCAGCATTTT CASSQIGGNQPQHF
TRBJ1-1 TRBD1 TRBV6-1 many TGTGCCAGCAGTGGGACAGGCCAGAACACTGAAGCTTTCTTT CASSGTGQNTEAFF
TRBJ2-3 TRBD2 TRBV28 few TGTGCCAGCATCACCGGCGGGAGGCTGGATACGCAGTATTTT CASITGGRLDTQYF
TRBJ2-5 . TRBV12-3/TRBV12-4 many TGTGCCAGCAGTCCACAGGCCCGGGGGCAAGAGACCCAGTACTTC CASSPQARGQETQYF
TRBJ2-1 TRBD2 TRBV12-5 . TGTGCTAGTGGTTTATCGGGACTAGCGGGAGGGAGGTCCTACAATGAGCAGTTCTTC CASGLSGLAGGRSYNEQFF
TRBJ1-1 TRBD1 TRBV27 . TGTGCCAGCACCCGACAGGGGCACACTGAAGCTTTCTTT CASTRQGHTEAFF
TRBJ2-7 . TRBV5-1 . TGCGCCAGCAGCTTTGGGGGTTCTGCCTACGAGCAGTACTTC CASSFGGSAYEQYF
TRBJ2-7 . TRBV5-1 many TGCGCCAGCAGCGCAATGAGGGCAGGGTCGGACGAGCAGTACTTC CASSAMRAGSDEQYF
TRBJ2-7 TRBD2 TRBV6-2/TRBV6-3 few TGTGCCAGCAGCTGGGGAGGGTCCTACGAGCAGTACTTC CASSWGGSYEQYF
TRBJ2-1 . TRBV28 many TGTGCCAGCAGTTCCCGGACCCAAGCGCAGTTCTTC CASSSRTQAQFF
TRBJ2-7 . TRBV7-8 . TGTGCCAGCAGCTCACGAGGACGTTCCTACGAGCAGTACTTC CASSSRGRSYEQYF
TRBJ2-3 TRBD1 TRBV7-8 . TGTGCCAGCAGCTTAGGACCTCCGGGACAGGGCTCAGAAGTCACAGATACGCAGTATTTT CASSLGPPGQGSEVTDTQYF
TRBJ1-2 TRBD1 TRBV4-1 . TGCGCCAGCAGCCAGGCCGTGACAGGGGTAGATGGGGGCTACACCTTC CASSQAVTGVDGGYTF
TRBJ2-2 TRBD2 TRBV6-1 few TGTGCCAGCAGTGAACTAGCGGGCACCGGGGAGCTGTTTTTT CASSELAGTGELFF
TRBJ2-7 TRBD1 TRBV29-1 many TGCAGCGTTACCGCCGGGACAGGGGCCTACGAGCAGTACTTC CSVTAGTGAYEQYF
TRBJ2-1 TRBD2 TRBV20-1 . TGCAGTGCAACGGTTAGCATAGCGGGAGAAGGTGGTGAGCAGTTCTTC CSATVSIAGEGGEQFF
TRBJ2-3 . TRBV5-5 few TGTGCCAGCAGGTTGATGGATGGGGGGGATACGCAGTATTTT CASRLMDGGDTQYF
TRBJ1-4 . TRBV2 many TGTGCCAGCAGTCGGGAGGAATTTGAAAAACTGTTTTTT CASSREEFEKLFF
TRBJ1-2 TRBD1 TRBV20-1 . TGCAGTGCCGAAGTAGAGTTGGACAGGGGGTTTGGCTATGGCTACACCTTC CSAEVELDRGFGYGYTF
TRBJ2-1 . TRBV6-1 . TGTGCCAGCACCCGTTTGAGTGGGAGACGCAATGAGCAGTTCTTC CASTRLSGRRNEQFF
TRBJ2-3 TRBD2 TRBV6-1 few TGTGCCAGCAGGATAGCGGGAGTGATAGATACGCAGTATTTT CASRIAGVIDTQYF
TRBJ2-1 TRBD2 TRBV2 few TGTGCCAGCAGTGAACGGGCTAGCGGAAAATACAATGAGCAGTTCTTC CASSERASGKYNEQFF
TRBJ1-1 . TRBV29-1 . TGCAGCGTAAAGGAGGGTAACACTGAAGCTTTCTTT CSVKEGNTEAFF
TRBJ1-2 . TRBV28 . TGTGCCATCTCTACAGGAGTCTTGGGCTACACCTTC CAISTGVLGYTF
TRBJ2-5 . TRBV7-9 many TGTGCCAGCAGCTCTCCTCCCTCAGACGGCGAGACCCAGTACTTC CASSSPPSDGETQYF
TRBJ1-5 . TRBV19 . TGTGCCAGTAAAACCCGGACAGACAGTCAGCCCCAGCATTTT CASKTRTDSQPQHF
TRBJ2-7 . TRBV5-1 . TGCGCCAGCAGCCCGAACTCGGCAGGGGCCACCTACGAGCAGTACTTC CASSPNSAGATYEQYF
TRBJ1-1 . TRBV10-3 . TGTGCCATCAACGGGGGGGGCACTGAAGCTTTCTTT CAINGGGTEAFF
TRBJ2-4 . TRBV28 . TGTGCCAGCCCTCCCGTGAGGGTGGAGGCCAAAAACATTCAGTACTTC CASPPVRVEAKNIQYF
TRBJ2-1 . TRBV6-1 . TGTGCCAGCAGCCGGGACAACTCCTACAATGAGCAGTTCTTC CASSRDNSYNEQFF
TRBJ2-3 . TRBV7-3 . TGTGCCAGCAGCTTAAAGCCGGGGCCGAGCACAGATACGCAGTATTTT CASSLKPGPSTDTQYF
TRBJ2-7 . TRBV11-2 . TGTGCCAGCAGCGCAGAACCCGTGGGTGACGAGCAGTACTTC CASSAEPVGDEQYF
TRBJ1-2 TRBD1 TRBV12-3/TRBV12-4 . TGTGCCAGCAGTTCGACCGACAGGGACTATGGCTACACCTTC CASSSTDRDYGYTF
TRBJ2-5 TRBD1 TRBV7-8 . TGTGCCAGCAGCTTAGAACAGGGGGGAGAGACCCAGTACTTC CASSLEQGGETQYF
TRBJ2-1 TRBD2 TRBV12-3/TRBV12-4 . TGTGCCAGCAGCCACCTTAGCGGGAGTTACAATGAGCAGTTCTTC CASSHLSGSYNEQFF
TRBJ2-7 . TRBV5-6 few TGTGCCAGCAGCTGGGGGTTCGAGCAGTACTTC CASSWGFEQYF
TRBJ2-7 . TRBV3-1 . TGTGCCAGCAGCCGGGGTACAGGCTACGAGCAGTACTTC CASSRGTGYEQYF
TRBJ2-5 . TRBV6-1 few TGTGCCAGCAGTTTTAGCGTCTTCACCCAAGAGACCCAGTACTTC CASSFSVFTQETQYF
TRBJ2-7 . TRBV6-1 . TGTGCCAGCAGTGTTGCGGAGAGCTCCTACGAGCAGTACTTC CASSVAESSYEQYF
TRBJ2-7 . TRBV6-1 few TGTGCCAGCAGTGCTCCCGTGGCCGAGCAGTACTTC CASSAPVAEQYF
TRBJ1-6 . TRBV30 many TGTGCCTGGAGTGTACATGGGACAACTAATTCACCCCTCCACTTT CAWSVHGTTNSPLHF
TRBJ2-5 TRBD1 TRBV27 . TGTGCCAGCAGCCGGACAGGGGTGACCCAGTACTTC CASSRTGVTQYF
TRBJ1-6 . TRBV18 many TGTGCCAGCTCACTAGCCCAAAGGAATTCACCCCTCCACTTT CASSLAQRNSPLHF